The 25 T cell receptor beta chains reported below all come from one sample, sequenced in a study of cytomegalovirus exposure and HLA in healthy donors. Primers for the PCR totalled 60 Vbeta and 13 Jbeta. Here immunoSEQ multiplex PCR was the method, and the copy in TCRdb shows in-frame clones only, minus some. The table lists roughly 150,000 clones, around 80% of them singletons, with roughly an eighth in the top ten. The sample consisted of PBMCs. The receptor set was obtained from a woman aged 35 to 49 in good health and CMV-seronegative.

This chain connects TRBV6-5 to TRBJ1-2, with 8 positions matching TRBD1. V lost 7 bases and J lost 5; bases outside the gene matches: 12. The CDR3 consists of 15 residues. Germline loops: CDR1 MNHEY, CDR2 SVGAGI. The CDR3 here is CASTDRDRLQYGYTF. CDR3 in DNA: TGTGCCAGCACTGACCGGGACAGGTTACAATATGGCTACACCTTC.

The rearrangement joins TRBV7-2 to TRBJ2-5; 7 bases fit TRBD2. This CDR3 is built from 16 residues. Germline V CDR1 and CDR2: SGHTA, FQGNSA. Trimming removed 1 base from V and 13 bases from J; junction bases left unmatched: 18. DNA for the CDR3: TGTGCCAGCAGCTTAGAGGTCTTAGCGGGCTACCCCAAGTGGTACTTC. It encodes CASSLEVLAGYPKWYF.

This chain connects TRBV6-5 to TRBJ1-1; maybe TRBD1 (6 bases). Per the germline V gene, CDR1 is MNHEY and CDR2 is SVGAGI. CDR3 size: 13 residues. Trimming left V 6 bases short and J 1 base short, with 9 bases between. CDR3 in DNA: TGTGCCAGCAGCCGGACAGCGAACACTGAAGCTTTCTTT. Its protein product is CASSRTANTEAFF.

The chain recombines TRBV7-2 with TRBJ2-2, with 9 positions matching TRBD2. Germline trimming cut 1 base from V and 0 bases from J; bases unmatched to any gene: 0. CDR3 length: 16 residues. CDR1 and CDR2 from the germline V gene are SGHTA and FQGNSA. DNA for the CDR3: TGTGCCAGCAGCTTAGTAGCGGGGGCGAACACCGGGGAGCTGTTTTTT. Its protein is CASSLVAGANTGELFF. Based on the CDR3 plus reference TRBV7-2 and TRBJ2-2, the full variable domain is GAGVSQSPSNKVTEKGKDVELRCDPISGHTALYWYRQSLGQGLEFLIYFQGNSAPDKSGLPSDRFSAERTGGSVSTLTIQRTQQEDSAVYLCASSLVAGANTGELFFGEGSRLTVL.

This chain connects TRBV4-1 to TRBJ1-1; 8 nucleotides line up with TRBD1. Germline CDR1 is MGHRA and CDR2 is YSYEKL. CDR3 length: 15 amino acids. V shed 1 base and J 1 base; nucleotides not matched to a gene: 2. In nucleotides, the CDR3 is TGCGCCAGCAGCCAAGGCGACAGGGGGAACACTGAAGCTTTCTTT. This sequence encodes CASSQGDRGNTEAFF.

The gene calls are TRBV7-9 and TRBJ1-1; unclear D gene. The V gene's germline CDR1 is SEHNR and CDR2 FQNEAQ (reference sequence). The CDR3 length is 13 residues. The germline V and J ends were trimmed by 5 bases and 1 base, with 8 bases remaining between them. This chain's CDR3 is CASSRSSNTEAFF. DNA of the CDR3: TGTGCCAGCAGCCGTAGCTCGAACACTGAAGCTTTCTTT.

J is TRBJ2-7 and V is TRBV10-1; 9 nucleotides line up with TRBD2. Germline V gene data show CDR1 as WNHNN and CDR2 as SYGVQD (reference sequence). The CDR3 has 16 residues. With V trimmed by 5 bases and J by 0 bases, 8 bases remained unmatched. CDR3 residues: CASSSVTSGSSYEQYF. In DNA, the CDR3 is TGCGCCAGCAGTTCTGTGACTAGCGGTAGCTCCTACGAGCAGTACTTC.

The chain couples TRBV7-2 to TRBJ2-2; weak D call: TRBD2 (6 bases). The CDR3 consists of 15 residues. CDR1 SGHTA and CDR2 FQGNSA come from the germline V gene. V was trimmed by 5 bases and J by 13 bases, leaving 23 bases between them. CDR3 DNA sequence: TGTGCCAGCAGCATCCGGGCAGGTAGCGGCCCAGGGCTGTTTTTT. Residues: CASSIRAGSGPGLFF. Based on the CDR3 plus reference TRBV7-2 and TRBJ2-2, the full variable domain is GAGVSQSPSNKVTEKGKDVELRCDPISGHTALYWYRQSLGQGLEFLIYFQGNSAPDKSGLPSDRFSAERTGGSVSTLTIQRTQQEDSAVYLCASSIRAGSGPGLFFGEGSRLTVL.

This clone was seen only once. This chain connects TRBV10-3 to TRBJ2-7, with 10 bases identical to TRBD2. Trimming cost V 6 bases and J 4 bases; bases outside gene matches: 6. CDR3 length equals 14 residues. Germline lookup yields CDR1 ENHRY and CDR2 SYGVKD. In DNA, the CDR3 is TGTGCCATCAGCTCAGCGGGAGGGCCGTACGAGCAGTACTTC. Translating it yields CAISSAGGPYEQYF.

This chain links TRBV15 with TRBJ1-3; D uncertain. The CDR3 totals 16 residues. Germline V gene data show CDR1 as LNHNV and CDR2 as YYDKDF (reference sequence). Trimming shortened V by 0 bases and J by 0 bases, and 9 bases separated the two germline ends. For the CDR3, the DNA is TGTGCCACCAGCAGAGAGTACGGTAACTCTGGAAACACCATATATTTT. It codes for CATSREYGNSGNTIYF.

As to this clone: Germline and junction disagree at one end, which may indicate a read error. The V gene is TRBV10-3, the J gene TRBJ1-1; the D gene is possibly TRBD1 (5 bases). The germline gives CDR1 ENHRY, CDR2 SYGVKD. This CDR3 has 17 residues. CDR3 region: CASSDSTSGLANTEAFF. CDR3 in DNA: TGTGCCAGCAGTGATTCAACCTCGGGACTGGCGAACACTGAAGCTTTCTTT.

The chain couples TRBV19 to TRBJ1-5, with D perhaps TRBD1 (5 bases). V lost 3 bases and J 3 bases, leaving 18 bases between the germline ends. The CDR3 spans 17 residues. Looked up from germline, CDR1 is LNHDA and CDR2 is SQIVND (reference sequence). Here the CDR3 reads CASSMGRDEAYNQPQHF. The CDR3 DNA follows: TGTGCCAGTAGTATGGGCAGGGATGAAGCTTACAATCAGCCCCAGCATTTT.

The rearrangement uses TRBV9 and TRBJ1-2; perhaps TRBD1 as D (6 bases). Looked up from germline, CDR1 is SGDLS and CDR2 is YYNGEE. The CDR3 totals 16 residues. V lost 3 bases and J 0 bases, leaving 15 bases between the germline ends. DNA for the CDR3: TGTGCCAGCAGCGCTAATCGGGACACTGCTAACTATGGCTACACCTTC. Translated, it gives CASSANRDTANYGYTF.

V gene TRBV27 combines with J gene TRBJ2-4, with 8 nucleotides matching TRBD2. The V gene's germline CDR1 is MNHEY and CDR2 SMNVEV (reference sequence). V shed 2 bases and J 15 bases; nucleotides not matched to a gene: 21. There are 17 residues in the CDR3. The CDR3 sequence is CASSLKEASGPDRLRYF. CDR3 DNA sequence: TGTGCCAGCAGTTTAAAAGAGGCTAGCGGGCCGGACCGGCTAAGGTACTTC.

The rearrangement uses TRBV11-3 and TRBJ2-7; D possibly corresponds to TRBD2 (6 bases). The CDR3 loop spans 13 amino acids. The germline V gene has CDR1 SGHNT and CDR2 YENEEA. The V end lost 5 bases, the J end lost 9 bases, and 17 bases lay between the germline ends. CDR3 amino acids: CASSRAVGGAQYF. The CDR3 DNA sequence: TGTGCCAGCAGCCGGGCAGTAGGCGGGGCGCAGTACTTC.

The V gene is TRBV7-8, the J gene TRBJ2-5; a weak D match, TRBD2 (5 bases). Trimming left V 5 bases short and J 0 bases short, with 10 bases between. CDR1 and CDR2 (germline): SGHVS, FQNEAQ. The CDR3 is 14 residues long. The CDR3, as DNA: TGTGCCAGCAGCCAAAGACTATACCAAGAGACCCAGTACTTC. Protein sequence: CASSQRLYQETQYF.

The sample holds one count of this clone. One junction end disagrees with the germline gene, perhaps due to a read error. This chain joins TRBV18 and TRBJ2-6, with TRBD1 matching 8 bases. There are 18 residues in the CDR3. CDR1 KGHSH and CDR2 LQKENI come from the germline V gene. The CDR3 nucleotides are TGTGCCAGCACCCCTCGGACAGGGCTCCTGTCTGGGGCCAACGGCCTGACTTTC. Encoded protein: CASTPRTGLLSGANGLTF. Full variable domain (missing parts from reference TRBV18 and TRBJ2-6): NAGVMQNPRHLVRRRGQEARLRCSPMKGHSHVYWYRQLPEEGLKFMVYLQKENIIDESGMPKERFSAEFPKEGPSILRIQQVVRGDSAAYFCASTPRTGLLSGANGLTFGAGSRLTVL.

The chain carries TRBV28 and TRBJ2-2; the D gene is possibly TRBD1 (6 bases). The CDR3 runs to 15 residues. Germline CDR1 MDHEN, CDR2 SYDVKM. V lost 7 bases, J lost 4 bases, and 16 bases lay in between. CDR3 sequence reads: CASTKLQGSTGELFF. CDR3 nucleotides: TGTGCCAGCACCAAACTCCAGGGGAGCACCGGGGAGCTGTTTTTT.

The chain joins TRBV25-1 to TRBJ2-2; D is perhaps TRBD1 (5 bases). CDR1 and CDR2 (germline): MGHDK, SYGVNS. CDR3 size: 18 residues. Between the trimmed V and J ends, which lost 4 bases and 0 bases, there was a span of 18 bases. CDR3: CASSVSRGRATNTGELFF. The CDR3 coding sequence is TGTGCCAGCAGTGTTTCTCGTGGCAGGGCTACGAACACCGGGGAGCTGTTTTTT. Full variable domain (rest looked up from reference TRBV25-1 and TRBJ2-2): EADIYQTPRYLVIGTGKKITLECSQTMGHDKMYWYQQDPGMELHLIHYSYGVNSTEKGDLSSESTVSRIRTEHFPLTLESARPSHTSQYLCASSVSRGRATNTGELFFGEGSRLTVL.

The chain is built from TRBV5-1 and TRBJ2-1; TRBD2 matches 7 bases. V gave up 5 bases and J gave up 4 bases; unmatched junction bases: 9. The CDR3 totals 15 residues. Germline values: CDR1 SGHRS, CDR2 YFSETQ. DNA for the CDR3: TGCGCCAGCAGGCCTGCTAGCGGCCTATACAATGAGCAGTTCTTC. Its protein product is CASRPASGLYNEQFF.

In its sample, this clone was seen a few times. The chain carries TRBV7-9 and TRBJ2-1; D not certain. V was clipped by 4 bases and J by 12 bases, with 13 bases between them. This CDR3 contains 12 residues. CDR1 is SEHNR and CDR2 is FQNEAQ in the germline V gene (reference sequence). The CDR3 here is CASSSSSAPQFF. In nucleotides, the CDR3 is TGTGCCAGCAGCTCCTCCAGCGCTCCGCAGTTCTTC.

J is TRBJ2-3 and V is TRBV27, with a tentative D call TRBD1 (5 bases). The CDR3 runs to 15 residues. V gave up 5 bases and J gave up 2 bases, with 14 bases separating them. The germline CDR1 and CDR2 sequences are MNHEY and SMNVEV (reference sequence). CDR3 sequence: CASSPRQTSTDTQYF. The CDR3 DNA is TGTGCCAGCAGTCCGAGACAGACGTCCACAGATACGCAGTATTTT.

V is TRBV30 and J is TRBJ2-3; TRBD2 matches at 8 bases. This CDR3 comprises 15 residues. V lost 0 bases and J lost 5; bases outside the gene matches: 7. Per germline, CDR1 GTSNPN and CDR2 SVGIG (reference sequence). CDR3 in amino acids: CAWSVRGGPRDTQYF. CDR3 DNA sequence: TGTGCCTGGAGTGTACGGGGGGGGCCTAGAGATACGCAGTATTTT.

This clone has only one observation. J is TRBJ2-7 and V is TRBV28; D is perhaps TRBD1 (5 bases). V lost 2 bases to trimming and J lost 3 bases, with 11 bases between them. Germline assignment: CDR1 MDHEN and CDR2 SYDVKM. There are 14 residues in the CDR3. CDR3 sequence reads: CASSLRGRVYEQYF. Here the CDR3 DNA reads TGTGCCAGCAGTTTAAGGGGCAGGGTCTACGAGCAGTACTTC.

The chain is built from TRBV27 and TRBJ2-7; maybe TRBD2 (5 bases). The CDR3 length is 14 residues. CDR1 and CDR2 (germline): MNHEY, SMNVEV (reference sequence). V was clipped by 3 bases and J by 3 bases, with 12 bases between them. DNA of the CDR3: TGTGCCAGCAGTTTTCGAGGGCGAAGCTACGAGCAGTACTTC. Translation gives CASSFRGRSYEQYF.